This T cell receptor beta chain was found in a study of T-cell memory formation after mild COVID-19. Findings of the study overall: Later expanders leaned toward CD4+, whereas clones contracting from day 15 to 85 were balanced CD4/CD8.

This clonotype was counted only a few times. Its matching antigen is unknown. Using its own MiXCR run on the 5' RACE reads, TCRdb lists one record per CDR3 protein. Counted here are more than 350,000 distinct CDR3 sequences, around a fifth occurring once; the ten biggest clones make up roughly an eighth. Germline V lookup: CDR1 SNHLY, CDR2 FYNNEI. The CDR3 sequence is 12 residues long. V dropped 4 bases and J dropped 8 bases, with 9 bases sitting between them. The TCR originated in an adult woman who had mild COVID-19 (a few samples of this study predate the infection). Cell type and time point are not known. Sequenced input: PBMCs or a T cell subset sorted from them (not recorded which). The gene calls are TRBV2 and TRBJ2-4; the D is unclear. The CDR3 spells CASSVERYIQYF. The CDR3 nucleotides are TGTGCCAGCAGTGTAGAACGTTACATTCAGTACTTC.